This entry describes one T cell receptor beta chain. These data come from a study of CD8 T cells in Susac syndrome. An input of about 0.45 to 1 ug of RNA was subjected to reverse transcription using random hexamers. The authors amplified TCR beta CDR3 across 54 Vbeta and 13 Jbeta using immunoSEQ multiplex PCR. TCRdb re-called the immunoSEQ multiplex PCR reads with MiXCR, one entry per CDR3 protein. This sample has fewer than 350,000 distinct CDR3 sequences, with about 91% found just once. This CDR3 has 16 amino acids. V lost 2 bases, J lost 2 bases, and 15 bases lay in between. CDR1 is MNHNY and CDR2 is SVGAGI in the germline V gene (reference sequence). Bulk CD8+ and CD4+ cells came from magnetic negative isolation; CD8+ TEMRA by FACS.

The genes are TRBV6-6 and TRBJ2-5, with D maybe TRBD2 (6 bases). The sample taken for sequencing was CD8+ T cells from PBMCs. The origin of this receptor is a human donor with multiple sclerosis. The CDR3 coding sequence is TGTGCCAGCAGTTACGGCGCCTTAGCGGCACAAGAGACCCAGTACTTC. Amino acid sequence: CASSYGALAAQETQYF.